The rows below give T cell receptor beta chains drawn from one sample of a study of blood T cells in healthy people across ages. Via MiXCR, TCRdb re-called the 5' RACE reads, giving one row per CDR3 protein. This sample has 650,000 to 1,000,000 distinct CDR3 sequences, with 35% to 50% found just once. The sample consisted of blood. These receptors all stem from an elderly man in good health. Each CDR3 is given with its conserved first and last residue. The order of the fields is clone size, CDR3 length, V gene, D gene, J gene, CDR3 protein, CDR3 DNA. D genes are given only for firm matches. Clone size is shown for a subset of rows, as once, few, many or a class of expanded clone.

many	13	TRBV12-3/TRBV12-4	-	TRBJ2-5	CASSWDFGETQYF	TGTGCCAGCAGCTGGGACTTCGGGGAGACCCAGTACTTC
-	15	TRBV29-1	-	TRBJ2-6	CSVYGGASGANVLTF	TGCAGCGTTTATGGGGGGGCCTCTGGGGCCAACGTCCTGACTTTC
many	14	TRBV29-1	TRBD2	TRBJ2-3	CSGSGSRGTDTQYF	TGCAGTGGTAGCGGGAGCCGGGGCACAGATACGCAGTATTTT
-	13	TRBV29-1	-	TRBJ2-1	CSVAGQSYNEQYF	TGCAGCGTCGCCGGACAGTCCTACAATGAGCAGTACTTT
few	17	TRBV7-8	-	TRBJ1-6	CASSPATGSSYNSPLHF	TGTGCCAGCAGCCCCGCTACAGGGAGCTCCTATAATTCACCCCTCCACTTT
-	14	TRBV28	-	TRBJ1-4	CASSLLKGNEKLFF	TGTGCCAGCAGTTTGCTCAAAGGGAATGAAAAACTGTTTTTT
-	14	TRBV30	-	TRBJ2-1	CAWSGLNSYNEQFF	TGTGCCTGGAGTGGGCTTAACTCCTACAATGAGCAGTTCTTC
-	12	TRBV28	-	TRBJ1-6	CASSLRASPLHF	TGTGCCAGCAGTCTGAGAGCCTCACCCCTCCACTTT
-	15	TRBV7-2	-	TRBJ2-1	CASSLVADVYNEQFF	TGTGCCAGCAGCTTAGTTGCGGATGTCTACAATGAGCAGTTCTTC
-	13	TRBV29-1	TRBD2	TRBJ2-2	CSVGTRDTGELFF	TGCAGCGTCGGGACTAGGGACACCGGGGAGCTGTTTTTT
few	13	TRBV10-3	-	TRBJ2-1	CAIAGDGFSEQFF	TGTGCCATCGCAGGGGACGGGTTTAGTGAGCAGTTCTTC
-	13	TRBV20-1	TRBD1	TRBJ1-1	CSASWDRDTEAFF	TGCAGTGCTTCGTGGGACAGGGACACTGAAGCTTTCTTT
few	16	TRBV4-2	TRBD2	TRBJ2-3	CASSQDVPSGVDTQYF	TGTGCCAGCAGCCAAGATGTCCCTAGCGGGGTAGATACGCAGTATTTT
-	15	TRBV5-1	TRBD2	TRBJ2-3	CASSLELAVGDTQYF	TGCGCCAGCAGCTTGGAACTAGCGGTAGGAGATACGCAGTATTTT
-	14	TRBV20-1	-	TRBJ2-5	CSARSSGEGETQYF	TGCAGTGCTAGATCGTCGGGTGAGGGTGAGACCCAGTACTTC
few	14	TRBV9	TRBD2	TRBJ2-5	CASSASAGEETQYF	TGTGCCAGCAGCGCCTCAGCGGGAGAAGAGACCCAGTACTTC
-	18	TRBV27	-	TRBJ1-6	CASSLFLQGHPYNSPLHF	TGTGCCAGCAGTTTATTTTTACAGGGTCACCCCTATAATTCACCCCTCCACTTT